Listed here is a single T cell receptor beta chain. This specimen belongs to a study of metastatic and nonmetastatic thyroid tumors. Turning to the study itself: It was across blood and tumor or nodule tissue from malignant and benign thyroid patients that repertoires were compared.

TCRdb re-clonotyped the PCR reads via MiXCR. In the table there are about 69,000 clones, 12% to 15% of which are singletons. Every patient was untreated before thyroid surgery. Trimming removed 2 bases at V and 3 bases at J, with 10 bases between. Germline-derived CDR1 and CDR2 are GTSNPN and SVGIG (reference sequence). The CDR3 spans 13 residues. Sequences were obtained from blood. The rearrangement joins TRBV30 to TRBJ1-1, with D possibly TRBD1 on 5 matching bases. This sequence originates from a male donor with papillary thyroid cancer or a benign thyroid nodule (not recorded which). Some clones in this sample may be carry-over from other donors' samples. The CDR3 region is CAWSFQGDTEAFF. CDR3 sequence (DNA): TGTGCCTGGAGTTTCCAGGGTGACACTGAAGCTTTCTTT. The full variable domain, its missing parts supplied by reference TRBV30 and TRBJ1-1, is SQTIHQWPATLVQPVGSPLSLECTVEGTSNPNLYWYRQAAGRGLQLLFYSVGIGQISSEVPQNLSASRPQDRQFILSSKKLLLSDSGFYLCAWSFQGDTEAFFGQGTRLTVV.